This passage covers 10 T cell receptor beta chains from one sample sequenced in a study of blood T cell repertoires in COVID-19. The method was immunoSEQ multiplex PCR; TCRdb's version includes in-frame clones alone and lacks a portion of them. The table has under 130,000 clones, more than 80% seen once. The source material was peripheral blood. The origin of the receptors is a human donor in a cohort sampled during active COVID-19.

This sequence joins TRBV4-1 and TRBJ1-6; the match to TRBD1 covers 7 bases. CDR1 MGHRA and CDR2 YSYEKL come from the germline V gene. The V segment lost 6 bases and the J segment 0 bases; nucleotides outside the gene matches: 5. The CDR3 spans 16 residues. The CDR3 DNA is TGCGCCAGCAGACTACAGGGGACCTCCTATAATTCACCCCTCCACTTT. Amino acids: CASRLQGTSYNSPLHF.

The chain has TRBV2 and TRBJ1-1; D uncertain. Per the germline V gene, CDR1 is SNHLY and CDR2 is FYNNEI. This CDR3 is built from 13 residues. V was cut by 6 bases and J by 0 bases, with 8 bases left in between. CDR3 loop: CASRAFMNTEAFF. The CDR3, as DNA: TGTGCCAGCAGGGCTTTTATGAACACTGAAGCTTTCTTT.

V and J are TRBV11-2 and TRBJ2-3, with D possibly being TRBD2 (5 bases). The CDR3 is 14 residues long. The V and J ends lost 3 bases and 4 bases respectively, with 11 bases between them. The germline V gene has CDR1 SGHAT and CDR2 FQNNGV. The CDR3 is CASSLGDWADTQYF. The CDR3 DNA sequence: TGTGCCAGCAGCTTGGGAGATTGGGCAGATACGCAGTATTTT.

V is TRBV2 and J is TRBJ2-2, with 12 bases matching TRBD1. V shed 5 bases and J 7 bases; nucleotides not matched to a gene: 8. Germline V gene lookup returns CDR1 SNHLY and CDR2 FYNNEI. This CDR3 spans 16 amino acids. The CDR3 region is CASSRLGQGASGELFF. The CDR3 nucleotides are TGTGCCAGCAGTCGACTGGGACAGGGGGCGAGCGGGGAGCTGTTTTTT.

V gene TRBV9 combines with J gene TRBJ1-1; the D gene is possibly TRBD1 (6 bases). This CDR3 is 15 amino acids long. Trimming cost V 4 bases and J 4 bases, with 17 bases left between them. The V gene's germline CDR1 is SGDLS and CDR2 YYNGEE. The CDR3 region has the DNA TGTGCCAGCAGCCCCCTGGGGGCAATCGGCACTGAAGCTTTCTTT. Its translation is CASSPLGAIGTEAFF.

V usage is TRBV19 and J usage is TRBJ2-4, with 7 bases matching TRBD2. The junction had 4 bases not matched to a gene; V was cut back by 0 bases and J by 5 bases. The CDR3 totals 15 residues. Germline V lookup: CDR1 LNHDA, CDR2 SQIVND (reference sequence). The CDR3 is CASSIDRGEENIQYF. CDR3 DNA sequence: TGTGCCAGTAGTATAGATCGGGGGGAAGAAAACATTCAGTACTTC.

The rearrangement joins TRBV18 to TRBJ2-5, with a possible D match to TRBD1 (5 bases). The CDR3 sequence is 15 residues long. CDR1 and CDR2 from the germline V gene are KGHSH and LQKENI. V shed 3 bases and J shed 1 base, with 12 bases lying between them. CDR3 DNA: TGTGCCAGCTCACCCCCCTCGGACACCCAAGAGACCCAGTACTTC. Amino acids: CASSPPSDTQETQYF.

This chain uses TRBV3-1 (or the pseudogene TRBV3-2) with TRBJ1-1, with 10 bases fitting TRBD1. This CDR3 is built from 15 residues. V was pared by 4 bases and J by 7 bases, with 9 bases of the junction left unmatched. Germline V gives CDR1 LGHDT, CDR2 YNNKEL (reference sequence). CDR3 amino acids: CASSLQSGTGVEAFF. DNA for the CDR3: TGTGCCAGCAGCCTACAATCCGGGACAGGGGTTGAAGCTTTCTTT.

This rearrangement joins TRBV15 to TRBJ1-2; D perhaps matches TRBD1 (5 bases). The CDR3 is made up of 13 amino acids. The germline CDR1 and CDR2 sequences are LNHNV and YYDKDF (reference sequence). The V and J ends lost 0 bases and 8 bases respectively, with 10 bases between them. This CDR3 is CATSRDRVGGYTF. CDR3 sequence (DNA): TGTGCCACCAGCAGAGACAGGGTAGGCGGCTACACCTTC.

The gene calls are TRBV19 and TRBJ1-1; tentative D call: TRBD1 (5 bases). From germline, CDR1 is LNHDA and CDR2 SQIVND (reference sequence). The V end lost 3 bases, the J end lost 5 bases, and 10 bases lay between the germline ends. This CDR3 has 13 amino acids. The CDR3 nucleotides read TGTGCCAGTAGTATTGGGGGAGGGACTGAAGCTTTCTTT. Its protein is CASSIGGGTEAFF.